This passage covers 14 T cell receptor beta chains from one sample sequenced in a study of cytomegalovirus exposure and HLA in healthy donors. The PCR had 60 Vbeta and 13 Jbeta primers. Some clones are missing from TCRdb's copy, which holds only in-frame ones; the method was immunoSEQ multiplex PCR. The sample consists of about 110,000 clones, about 72% of them appearing once. Material for sequencing was PBMCs. The origin of the receptors is a man aged 18 to 35 in good health and CMV-seronegative.

This clone was seen more than once but under ten times. J is TRBJ2-1 and V is TRBV7-8, with D perhaps TRBD2 (7 bases). The CDR3 totals 15 residues. The germline CDR1 and CDR2 sequences are SGHVS and FQNEAQ. The germline V and J ends were trimmed by 5 bases and 2 bases, with 13 bases remaining between them. Here the CDR3 reads CASSQGGGPYNEQFF. The CDR3 bases are TGTGCCAGCAGCCAAGGGGGGGGACCCTACAATGAGCAGTTCTTC.

The chain carries TRBV29-1 and TRBJ1-5; TRBD1 matches at 7 bases. The ends lost 6 bases at V and 5 bases at J; junction bases unmatched: 7. This CDR3 contains 13 residues. Germline lookup yields CDR1 SQVTM and CDR2 ANQGSEA. CDR3: CSVARGADQPQHF. DNA for the CDR3: TGCAGCGTGGCCAGGGGGGCGGATCAGCCCCAGCATTTT.

DNA of the CDR3: TGTGCCAGTAGGTCGACAGCTAGTATCACTGAAGCTTTCTTT. This sequence encodes CASRSTASITEAFF. The chain uses TRBV19 and TRBJ1-1, with D maybe TRBD1 (5 bases). The CDR3 is 14 amino acids. Germline CDR1 LNHDA, CDR2 SQIVND (reference sequence). Trimming pared 6 bases from V and 4 bases from J, leaving 15 bases between.

The chain uses TRBV7-2 and TRBJ2-3; TRBD1 matches 8 bases. Germline V gives CDR1 SGHTA, CDR2 FQGNSA. The CDR3 is 16 residues long. The V segment lost 5 bases and the J segment 7 bases; nucleotides outside the gene matches: 14. The CDR3 is CASSQGGQGLIYTQYF. For the CDR3, the DNA is TGTGCCAGCAGCCAGGGTGGACAGGGCTTAATATATACGCAGTATTTT.

This clone was detected many times. The chain employs TRBV7-9 and TRBJ1-1, with D unclear. The CDR3 contains 16 residues. Germline values: CDR1 SEHNR, CDR2 FQNEAQ (reference sequence). V lost 5 bases and J lost 0, with 16 bases in between. Here the CDR3 DNA reads TGTGCCAGCAGCCTACGTGGAGGTTACATGAACACTGAAGCTTTCTTT. It codes for CASSLRGGYMNTEAFF.

The chain has TRBV27 and TRBJ2-5; D gene ambiguous. The DNA end is a closer match to TRBJ2-7, so the J assignment may be wrong. Germline CDR1 and CDR2: MNHEY and SMNVEV (reference sequence). The CDR3 sequence is 14 residues long. The CDR3, as DNA: TGTGCCAGCAGTCCCCTTTCTAAGTTGTACGAGCAGTACTTC. Encoded protein: CASSPLSKLYEQYF.

On this clone itself: The junction differs from germline at one of its ends, possibly a read error. The J gene is TRBJ1-2, the V gene TRBV7-2; 10 bases are shared with TRBD1. The CDR3 extends over 14 amino acids. Looked up from germline, CDR1 is SGHTA and CDR2 is FQGNSA. The CDR3 sequence: CASSLKGQGYGYPF. The CDR3 DNA reads as TGTGCCAGCAGCTTAAAGGGACAGGGGTATGGCTACCCCTTC.

This sequence joins TRBV10-3 and TRBJ2-3, with 10 bases matching TRBD2. With V trimmed by 4 bases and J by 2 bases, 9 bases remained unmatched. The germline V gene has CDR1 ENHRY and CDR2 SYGVKD. The CDR3 runs to 17 residues. Here the CDR3 reads CAISGSGGNRITDTQYF. DNA for the CDR3: TGTGCCATCAGTGGTAGCGGGGGGAATCGGATCACAGATACGCAGTATTTT.

The V and J genes are TRBV11-2 and TRBJ2-7, with TRBD2 as a possible D gene (7 bases). CDR3 length: 15 amino acids. CDR1 is SGHAT, CDR2 FQNNGV, per germline. Trimming shortened V by 2 bases and J by 1 base, and 12 bases separated the two germline ends. CDR3 protein: CASSLRGGLSYEQYF. For the CDR3, the DNA is TGTGCCAGCAGCTTACGAGGGGGACTATCCTACGAGCAGTACTTC.

In its sample, this clone was seen a few times. The chain carries TRBV6-5 and TRBJ1-1; a possible D gene is TRBD1 (5 bases). Trimming removed 6 bases from V and 3 bases from J, with 14 bases in between. This CDR3 is built from 14 residues. In germline, CDR1 is MNHEY, CDR2 SVGAGI. CDR3 residues: CASSLWSRDTEAFF. CDR3 sequence (DNA): TGTGCCAGCAGCCTTTGGTCCAGGGACACTGAAGCTTTCTTT.

The chain couples TRBV6-5 to TRBJ1-6; no clear D. In germline, CDR1 is MNHEY, CDR2 SVGAGI. This CDR3 is 15 amino acids long. Trimming left V 6 bases short and J 10 bases short, with 19 bases between. The CDR3 spells CASRITTGLESPLHF. Here the CDR3 DNA reads TGTGCCAGCAGAATAACAACGGGGTTGGAATCACCCCTCCACTTT.

The genes are TRBV7-9 and TRBJ1-4; D remains ambiguous. Germline V gene lookup returns CDR1 SEHNR and CDR2 FQNEAQ (reference sequence). The CDR3 covers 15 residues. V was cut by 2 bases and J by 6 bases, with 13 bases left in between. CDR3 DNA: TGTGCCAGCAGCTTACTTCGGGGAAGGGATGAAAAACTGTTTTTT. Its translation is CASSLLRGRDEKLFF.

This chain connects TRBV28 to TRBJ1-4; 7 bases fit TRBD1. Per the germline V gene, CDR1 is MDHEN and CDR2 is SYDVKM. Trimming took 10 bases from V and 1 from J; bases not matched to a gene: 6. The CDR3 is made up of 14 amino acids. The CDR3 is CATGQGVTNEKLFF. DNA for the CDR3: TGTGCCACGGGGCAGGGGGTAACTAATGAAAAACTGTTTTTT.

CDR3 loop: CASSPGQGKIEAFF. CDR3 coding DNA: TGTGCCAGCTCACCAGGACAGGGGAAGATTGAAGCTTTCTTT. This chain joins TRBV18 and TRBJ1-1; 9 bases fit TRBD1. The CDR3 length is 14 residues. Germline V gene data show CDR1 as KGHSH and CDR2 as LQKENI. V trimming: 2 bases; J trimming: 7 bases; junction bases outside the gene matches: 5.